Reported below is one TCR beta chain. Its specificity is not known. This record belongs to a study of identifying expanded T cells in peripheral blood. Some clones are missing from TCRdb's copy, which holds only in-frame ones; the method was immunoSEQ multiplex PCR. The sample shows 100,000 to 150,000 clones, 86% of them seen only once. Study-level points and caveats: Approximately two-week clone count variance significantly increased as total template count grew. Over two and four weeks, about 17 and 20 clones changed, versus around 1.3 between replicates.

Specimen: blood. This sequence was found in a person aged 18 to 75 in good health.

The CDR3 DNA reads TGTGCCAGCAGTGTAAGGGGGTGGGGTGTCTATGGCTACACCTTC. Translating it yields CASSVRGWGVYGYTF. This chain connects TRBV28 to TRBJ1-2; D possibly corresponds to TRBD1 (6 bases). The CDR3 is 15 residues long. CDR1 MDHEN and CDR2 SYDVKM come from the germline V gene. Trimming left V 5 bases short and J 4 bases short, with 17 bases between.